The 14 T cell receptor beta chains below come from one sample, sequenced in a study of blood T cell repertoires in COVID-19. Libraries were prepared by immunoSEQ multiplex PCR; TCRdb keeps only in-frame clonotypes and omits some of them. The sample holds roughly 260,000 clones; 80% to 90% are singletons and the top ten take 2.6%. The sequencing input was PBMCs or T cells enriched from blood (not recorded which). The receptors were sampled from a woman in her 30s with acute COVID-19.

The chain has TRBV7-9 and TRBJ2-2, with D hard to call. This CDR3 has 11 amino acids. V was trimmed by 5 bases and J by 6 bases, leaving 4 bases between them. Germline V CDR1 and CDR2: SEHNR, FQNEAQ (reference sequence). CDR3 protein: CASSPAGELFF. The DNA of the CDR3 is TGTGCCAGCAGCCCCGCCGGGGAGCTGTTTTTT.

The rearrangement joins TRBV7-6 to TRBJ1-6; tentative D call: TRBD1 (6 bases). Germline-derived CDR1 and CDR2 are SGHVS and FNYEAQ. CDR3 length: 16 residues. Between the trimmed V and J ends, which lost 1 base and 5 bases, there was a span of 12 bases. The DNA of the CDR3 is TGTGCCAGCAGCTTAGACAGGGCAGTAAATAATTCACCCCTCCACTTT. This encodes CASSLDRAVNNSPLHF.

The rearrangement joins TRBV5-1 to TRBJ2-5, with D perhaps TRBD1 (5 bases). The CDR3 is 15 amino acids. V was pared by 5 bases and J by 4 bases, with 18 bases between. CDR1 is SGHRS, CDR2 YFSETQ, per germline. CDR3 sequence reads: CASSPAPGIVETQYF. As DNA, the CDR3 is TGCGCCAGCAGTCCCGCCCCAGGGATAGTAGAGACCCAGTACTTC.

V gene TRBV27 combines with J gene TRBJ2-7; 10 bases agree with TRBD1. The length of the CDR3 is 17 residues. Germline V gives CDR1 MNHEY, CDR2 SMNVEV (reference sequence). Trimming cost V 5 bases and J 6 bases; bases outside gene matches: 16. CDR3 sequence: CASSPFAGDRGTSEQYF. The CDR3 DNA follows: TGTGCCAGCAGTCCCTTTGCGGGGGACAGGGGAACGAGCGAGCAGTACTTC.

This clone appeared a single time. V usage is TRBV11-2 and J usage is TRBJ2-2; TRBD1 matches at 8 bases. The CDR3 has 14 residues. Germline V gene data show CDR1 as SGHAT and CDR2 as FQNNGV. With 1 base clipped from V and 6 bases from J, the junction kept 1 base outside the gene matches. The CDR3 DNA reads TGTGCCAGCAGCTTAGTCAGGGGGCCCGGGGAGCTGTTTTTT. Amino acids: CASSLVRGPGELFF.

The rearrangement uses TRBV4-3 and TRBJ2-5; possible D gene TRBD1, 6 bases. V shed 1 base and J shed 7 bases, with 13 bases lying between them. Germline V lookup: CDR1 LGHNA, CDR2 YSLEER. This CDR3 region has 14 residues. The CDR3 spells CASSQVTGLGTQYF. CDR3 DNA sequence: TGCGCCAGCAGCCAAGTTACAGGGTTGGGGACCCAGTACTTC.

CDR3 in DNA: TGTGCCAGCAGCAATTCGGGGACAGGCGTAATCAAGCAGACCCAGTACTTC. It codes for CASSNSGTGVIKQTQYF. The chain carries TRBV21-1 and TRBJ2-5; the table's D gene call, TRBD1, was not cross checked with the DNA. TRBV21-1 is a known pseudogene. The CDR3 runs to 17 residues.

In this sample, this clone turned up a few times. This CDR3 reads CASSLQAGSIYGYTF. CDR3 in DNA: TGCGCCAGCAGCTTGCAGGCAGGTTCAATCTATGGCTACACCTTC. The J gene is TRBJ1-2, the V gene TRBV5-1; no clear D gene. The V gene's germline CDR1 is SGHRS and CDR2 YFSETQ. The CDR3 loop spans 15 amino acids. Trimming took 1 base from V and 4 from J, leaving 14 bases between them.

The chain joins TRBV6-5 to TRBJ2-7; 11 positions agree with TRBD1. Germline values: CDR1 MNHEY, CDR2 SVGAGI. This CDR3 has 15 residues. V gave up 5 bases and J gave up 2 bases; unmatched junction bases: 5. CDR3 sequence: CASSRTGGEPYEQYF. The CDR3 nucleotides read TGTGCCAGCAGTCGGACAGGGGGCGAGCCCTACGAGCAGTACTTC.

This clone was counted once. V and J are TRBV7-8 and TRBJ1-1, with 7 bases lining up with TRBD1. This CDR3 contains 13 residues. Trimming took 5 bases from V and 3 from J; bases not matched to a gene: 3. In germline, CDR1 is SGHVS, CDR2 FQNEAQ. In DNA form, the CDR3 reads TGTGCCAGCAGCATTGGGACAGACACTGAAGCTTTCTTT. Its protein product is CASSIGTDTEAFF.

The chain has TRBV5-8 and TRBJ2-5; tentative D call: TRBD1 (6 bases). V gave up 6 bases and J gave up 5 bases, with 14 bases separating them. Germline V gives CDR1 SGHTS, CDR2 YDEGEE. The CDR3 length is 13 residues. The DNA for the CDR3 is TGTGCCAGCATCATACGAAGGGGGGAGACCCAGTACTTC. As protein: CASIIRRGETQYF.

The chain recombines TRBV6-5 with TRBJ2-2, with D perhaps matching TRBD1 (6 bases). From germline, CDR1 is MNHEY and CDR2 SVGAGI. V lost 6 bases and J 3 bases, leaving 11 bases between the germline ends. This CDR3 spans 14 amino acids. Here the CDR3 reads CASRYDRHTGELFF. The CDR3 coding sequence is TGTGCCAGCAGATACGACAGGCACACCGGGGAGCTGTTTTTT.

The chain joins TRBV20-1 to TRBJ1-1; D is ambiguous. The V end lost 7 bases, the J end lost 2 bases, and 8 bases lay between the germline ends. Germline CDR1 is DFQATT and CDR2 is SNEGSKA (reference sequence). The CDR3 has 11 amino acids. CDR3 loop: CSVNRNTEAFF. CDR3 bases: TGCAGTGTGAATAGAAACACTGAAGCTTTCTTT.

The chain employs TRBV4-1 and TRBJ2-7, with D uncertain. This CDR3 region has 13 residues. Trimming removed 1 base from V and 3 bases from J, with 7 bases in between. The germline CDR1 and CDR2 sequences are MGHRA and YSYEKL. CDR3 sequence (DNA): TGCGCCAGCAGCCAAGCTTTATACTACGAGCAGTACTTC. It codes for CASSQALYYEQYF.